These 21 T cell receptor beta chains originate from one sample sequenced in a study of cytotoxic CD8 clonotypes in ibrutinib-treated CLL. The assay was immunoSEQ multiplex PCR, and TCRdb's table has in-frame clones only and misses some. The data show around 70,000 clones, with about two thirds seen just once and around 5.8% held by the top ten. The sequenced sample was PBMCs, obtained after 12 months of ibrutinib treatment. These receptors all come from a human donor with chronic lymphocytic leukemia.

This clone was picked up one time. The chain carries TRBV7-8 and TRBJ2-2, with 9 nucleotides matching TRBD1. V shed 5 bases and J 6 bases; nucleotides not matched to a gene: 10. Germline-derived CDR1 and CDR2 are SGHVS and FQNEAQ. The length of the CDR3 is 16 residues. In DNA form, the CDR3 reads TGTGCCAGCAGCACTCGGACAGGGGTTAATTCCGGGGAGCTGTTTTTT. Translated, it gives CASSTRTGVNSGELFF.

The rearrangement joins TRBV6-5 to TRBJ2-5, with a tentative D call TRBD2 (6 bases). Trimming shortened V by 0 bases and J by 7 bases, and 15 bases separated the two germline ends. This CDR3 has 15 amino acids. Germline V gives CDR1 MNHEY, CDR2 SVGAGI. CDR3 bases: TGTGCCAGCAGTTACTCAGCCGGGGGAAAAGGGACCCAGTACTTC. This encodes CASSYSAGGKGTQYF.

The chain combines TRBV4-3 with TRBJ2-2; D remains unclear. The CDR3 length is 17 residues. CDR1 LGHNA and CDR2 YSLEER come from the germline V gene. Trimming pared 0 bases from V and 0 bases from J, leaving 11 bases between. CDR3 in DNA: TGCGCCAGCAGCCAAGACCCCCGAGCCCCGAACACCGGGGAGCTGTTTTTT. Translation gives CASSQDPRAPNTGELFF.

The chain has TRBV6-1 and TRBJ1-3, with D maybe TRBD1 (5 bases). The V and J ends lost 5 bases and 0 bases respectively, with 11 bases between them. The CDR3 is 15 residues long. Per the germline V gene, CDR1 is MNHNS and CDR2 is SASEGT. The CDR3: CASSHQGNSGNTIYF. The CDR3 region has the DNA TGTGCCAGCAGTCACCAGGGTAACTCTGGAAACACCATATATTTT.

The CDR3 region has the DNA TGTGCCAGCACCCGAGCGGGCCTGGTGGGGACCCAGTACTTC. Translating gives CASTRAGLVGTQYF. The chain couples TRBV7-2 to TRBJ2-5; possible D gene TRBD2, 6 bases. The CDR3 is made up of 14 amino acids. Germline-derived CDR1 and CDR2 are SGHTA and FQGNSA. Trimming stripped 7 bases from V and 7 bases from J, with 19 bases between. The entire variable domain, with the rest obtained from reference TRBV7-2 and TRBJ2-5, is as follows: GAGVSQSPSNKVTEKGKDVELRCDPISGHTALYWYRQSLGQGLEFLIYFQGNSAPDKSGLPSDRFSAERTGGSVSTLTIQRTQQEDSAVYLCASTRAGLVGTQYFGPGTRLLVL.

The chain employs TRBV6-5 and TRBJ2-7; TRBD2 matches 10 bases. Per the germline V gene, CDR1 is MNHEY and CDR2 is SVGAGI. The V and J ends lost 6 bases and 1 base, in that order; junction bases with no gene match: 6. There are 15 residues in the CDR3. The CDR3 region is CASSQTSGLSYEQYF. In nucleotides, the CDR3 is TGTGCCAGCAGCCAGACTAGCGGGCTATCCTACGAGCAGTACTTC.

The V call is TRBV10-3, the J call TRBJ2-7; 9 bases line up with TRBD1. The length of the CDR3 is 13 residues. Germline V gives CDR1 ENHRY, CDR2 SYGVKD. Unmatched junction bases numbered 5, after V lost 6 bases and J lost 5 bases. The CDR3: CAIRGRTGDEQYF. In DNA, the CDR3 is TGTGCCATCAGGGGTCGGACAGGGGACGAGCAGTACTTC.

CDR3: CASGLGQRKDGELFF. The CDR3 nucleotides read TGTGCTAGTGGTTTGGGTCAGCGTAAGGACGGGGAGCTGTTTTTT. The rearrangement joins TRBV12-5 to TRBJ2-2; D is ambiguous. CDR1 is LGHNT and CDR2 is FRNRAP in the germline V gene. The CDR3 loop spans 15 amino acids. V was shortened by 1 base and J by 7 bases, with 13 bases between the two germline ends.

The J gene is TRBJ1-2, the V gene TRBV6-5, with D uncertain. V dropped 6 bases and J dropped 6 bases, with 11 bases sitting between them. CDR3 size: 12 residues. Germline values: CDR1 MNHEY, CDR2 SVGAGI. CDR3 nucleotide sequence: TGTGCCAGCAGACATCTTAGAGATGGCTACACCTTC. Its protein product is CASRHLRDGYTF.

The genes are TRBV10-3 and TRBJ1-2, with unresolved D. The CDR3 totals 14 residues. V was pared by 0 bases and J by 4 bases, with 9 bases between. Germline lookup yields CDR1 ENHRY and CDR2 SYGVKD. The CDR3 DNA follows: TGTGCCATCAGTGAGTCTGCGGGTTCCTATGGCTACACCTTC. Residues: CAISESAGSYGYTF.

The chain's CDR3 is CASSPRDRGNYGYTF. CDR3 in DNA: TGTGCCAGTAGTCCCCGGGACAGGGGTAACTATGGCTACACCTTC. The chain employs TRBV19 and TRBJ1-2, with 10 bases identical to TRBD1. Germline V lookup: CDR1 LNHDA, CDR2 SQIVND (reference sequence). V shed 5 bases and J 1 base; nucleotides not matched to a gene: 4. This CDR3 comprises 15 residues.

This clone has only a few counts. The chain recombines TRBV5-8 with TRBJ1-2; unclear D gene. The CDR3 is made up of 14 amino acids. V was pared by 6 bases and J by 4 bases, with 16 bases between. Looked up from germline, CDR1 is SGHTS and CDR2 is YDEGEE. In DNA, the CDR3 is TGTGCCAGCATCGTACAGCGGATTTCCTATGGCTACACCTTC. It yields the protein CASIVQRISYGYTF. Combining the CDR3 with reference TRBV5-8 and TRBJ1-2 gives the whole variable domain EAGVTQSPTHLIKTRGQQATLRCSPISGHTSVYWYQQALGLGLQFLLWYDEGEERNRGNFPPRFSGRQFPNYSSELNVNALELEDSALYLCASIVQRISYGYTFGSGTRLTVV.

The chain uses TRBV9 and TRBJ1-3; D is possibly TRBD1 (5 bases). CDR1 SGDLS and CDR2 YYNGEE come from the germline V gene. Trimming took off 3 bases at V and 3 bases at J, with 13 bases between the two ends. The length of the CDR3 is 15 residues. The CDR3 region is CASSALSGGGNTIYF. The CDR3 nucleotides read TGTGCCAGCAGCGCCTTGTCCGGGGGTGGAAACACCATATATTTT.

The sample holds a few counts of this clone. The genes are TRBV6-1 and TRBJ1-6, with 9 bases identical to TRBD1. Per germline, CDR1 MNHNS and CDR2 SASEGT. V was pared by 7 bases and J by 8 bases, with 9 bases of the junction left unmatched. There are 15 residues in the CDR3. This CDR3 reads CASTIGTGSHSPLHF. The CDR3 coding sequence is TGTGCCAGCACTATCGGGACAGGGTCTCATTCACCCCTCCACTTT.

This clone was found a few times. The rearrangement links TRBV7-9 to TRBJ1-3; no clear D gene. V lost 1 base and J lost 4, with 8 bases in between. Germline V gene sequence: CDR1 SEHNR, CDR2 FQNEAQ (reference sequence). The CDR3 covers 14 residues. CDR3 nucleotide sequence: TGTGCCAGCAGCTTAGAAGGGTACGGAAACACCATATATTTT. Translation gives CASSLEGYGNTIYF.

This clone was seen a few times. The chain joins TRBV7-9 to TRBJ1-2, with TRBD1 identical over 11 bases. This CDR3 comprises 17 residues. CDR1 SEHNR and CDR2 FQNEAQ come from the germline V gene (reference sequence). V dropped 5 bases and J dropped 4; count of bases not matched to a gene: 12. CDR3 nucleotide sequence: TGTGCCAGCAGCCGACGACCGGGACAGGGGGTATTCTATGGCTACACCTTC. Translating gives CASSRRPGQGVFYGYTF.

For the CDR3, the DNA is TGTGCCAGCAGCTCGAGCCCCAGTAATCAGCCCCAGCATTTT. It codes for CASSSSPSNQPQHF. The chain has TRBV7-8 and TRBJ1-5; D not resolved. Trimming shortened V by 4 bases and J by 4 bases, and 11 bases separated the two germline ends. The CDR3 runs 14 residues. The germline gives CDR1 SGHVS, CDR2 FQNEAQ.

The J gene is TRBJ1-4, the V gene TRBV25-1; 11 bases are shared with TRBD1. V lost 6 bases and J lost 7; bases outside the gene matches: 1. Germline V gene data show CDR1 as MGHDK and CDR2 as SYGVNS. The CDR3 is made up of 13 amino acids. This CDR3 reads CASRGQGGEKLFF. CDR3 bases: TGTGCCAGCAGGGGACAGGGGGGTGAAAAACTGTTTTTT.

The sample holds one count of this clone. The gene calls are TRBV29-1 and TRBJ2-7; TRBD1 might be the D (5 bases). V was pared by 6 bases and J by 0 bases, with 12 bases between. Looked up from germline, CDR1 is SQVTM and CDR2 is ANQGSEA. This CDR3 has 13 residues. CDR3 DNA sequence: TGCAGCGTCCAAGACAGTATCTCCTACGAGCAGTACTTC. It encodes CSVQDSISYEQYF.

The chain links TRBV27 to TRBJ2-1; D ambiguous. The CDR3 totals 14 residues. The germline V gene encodes CDR1 MNHEY and CDR2 SMNVEV (reference sequence). V lost 3 bases, J lost 0 bases, and 6 bases lay in between. This CDR3 is CASSFQSSYNEQFF. The CDR3 region has the DNA TGTGCCAGCAGTTTTCAAAGCTCCTACAATGAGCAGTTCTTC.

The rearrangement uses TRBV6-6 and TRBJ1-6, with D possibly matching TRBD1 (5 bases). The CDR3 covers 14 residues. The germline V and J ends were trimmed by 2 bases and 9 bases, with 11 bases remaining between them. From germline, CDR1 is MNHNY and CDR2 SVGAGI (reference sequence). The CDR3 here is CASSYKGGGSPLHF. In DNA, the CDR3 is TGTGCCAGCAGTTACAAGGGTGGGGGTTCACCCCTCCACTTT.